This T cell receptor (beta chain) was identified during a study of blood T cells in healthy people across ages. The CDR3 runs to 14 residues. The ends were cut back, 8 bases at V and 2 bases at J, with 15 bases in the middle. The germline V gene has CDR1 MDHEN and CDR2 SYDVKM. Overall study results and limits: PBMCs left unsorted prevented a conclusive naive versus antigen-experienced comparison.

Regarding this clonotype: What it binds is not known.

Combining a sample-barcoded 5' primer with a J-beta primer mix, a second PCR ran for roughly 6 to 12 cycles. Unique molecular identifiers of 12 random nucleotides labeled each cDNA. TCRdb re-analysed the 5' RACE reads in MiXCR, keeping a single row per CDR3 protein. Here the sample spans 1.5 million to 2 million distinct CDR3 sequences, roughly 30% being singletons. The chain links TRBV28 to TRBJ1-1; D is perhaps TRBD1 (5 bases). The source material was blood. The source of this sequence is a woman younger than 45 in good health. CDR3 sequence: CASGPAGPNTEAFF. CDR3 sequence (DNA): TGTGCCAGCGGCCCCGCGGGGCCCAACACTGAAGCTTTCTTT.